This TCR beta chain was identified during a study of shared clonotypes between healthy human individuals. The overall study: CD4 naive cells filled three plates per donor, CD4 memory three, CD8 naive two and CD8 memory one.

V was pared by 8 bases and J by 11 bases, with 10 bases between. From germline, CDR1 is SGHAT and CDR2 FQNNGV. CDR3 length: 11 amino acids. In the naive CD8 group, cells lacked CD45RO and were positively selected for CCR7, so terminally differentiated effector memory CD45RA+ cells were left out. Some 30,000 T cell genomes (approximately 0.2 ug DNA) went into each sorted-subset replicate. Sequencing used immunoSEQ multiplex PCR; TCRdb keeps in-frame clones, though not all of them. Of millions of clones listed, less than 95% are singletons. This clone was observed a single time. The antigen is unknown. Study findings and constraints: The study generally estimated greater richness for naive than memory subsets. Naive CD4 clonotypes overlapped across a handful of donors at roughly 5%.

This sequence originates from a man aged 18 to 30 in good health. The sample comprised naive CD8+ T cells sorted from blood. The chain uses TRBV11-2 and TRBJ2-6, with a tentative D call TRBD2 (5 bases). CDR3: CASSGSYVLTF. The CDR3 DNA sequence: TGTGCCAGCTCGGGATCCTACGTCCTGACTTTC.